One and the same sample provided the 22 T cell receptor beta chains below, sequenced in a study of a mutant IDH1 vaccine in newly diagnosed glioma. The antigens these receptors bind are not known. Indicated time point: week 5, during vaccination. Each dose delivered 300 ug of mutant IDH1 20-mer peptide subcutaneously with imiquimod. The assay was immunoSEQ multiplex PCR, and TCRdb's table has in-frame clones only and misses some. This table has roughly 54,000 clones, 81% appearing once. This material consisted of PBMCs, taken from a glioma patient whose treatment included an IDH1 peptide vaccine. These receptors all come from a man in his thirties or forties with glioma.

This chain joins TRBV7-6 and TRBJ2-5, with 8 bases matching TRBD1. The better agreement between TRBJ2-7 and the DNA end casts doubt on the J call. Germline CDR1 is SGHVS and CDR2 is FNYEAQ. The CDR3 length is 18 residues. In DNA, the CDR3 is TGTGCCAGCAGCTTAGCGGAGTTACCGGGACAGGATATTTACGAGCAGTACTTC. Its translation: CASSLAELPGQDIYEQYF.

The DNA of the CDR3 is TGTGCCAGCAGCTTAGTCGGGGGGGCCCTCATCGGGGAGCTGTTTTTT. Amino acids: CASSLVGGALIGELFF. This chain connects TRBV7-2 to TRBJ2-2; 8 bases align to TRBD2. CDR3 length: 16 residues. The J segment lost 7 bases and the V segment lost 1 base, leaving 8 bases of the junction unmatched. The germline gives CDR1 SGHTA, CDR2 FQGNSA.

This chain links TRBV27 with TRBJ1-4; D is perhaps TRBD1 (5 bases). The V gene lost 3 bases and the J gene lost 0 bases, with 8 bases spanning the gap. Germline lookup yields CDR1 MNHEY and CDR2 SMNVEV (reference sequence). The CDR3 is 15 residues long. The CDR3 loop is CASSFGTATNEKLFF. CDR3 sequence (DNA): TGTGCCAGCAGTTTCGGGACGGCAACTAATGAAAAACTGTTTTTT. Drawing the rest from reference TRBV27 and TRBJ1-4, the complete variable domain is EAQVTQNPRYLITVTGKKLTVTCSQNMNHEYMSWYRQDPGLGLRQIYYSMNVEVTDKGDVPEGYKVSRKEKRNFPLILESPSPNQTSLYFCASSFGTATNEKLFFGSGTQLSVL.

The J gene is TRBJ2-3, the V gene TRBV29-1, with D perhaps TRBD1 (6 bases). Germline values: CDR1 SQVTM, CDR2 ANQGSEA. The CDR3 consists of 14 residues. V shed 4 bases and J shed 3 bases, with 14 bases lying between them. CDR3 in DNA: TGCAGCGTTGGCCAGGGGCTATCGACAGATACGCAGTATTTT. It yields the protein CSVGQGLSTDTQYF.

The gene calls are TRBV7-6 and TRBJ2-5; D not certain. The CDR3 contains 16 residues. Germline loops: CDR1 SGHVS, CDR2 FNYEAQ. V lost 1 base and J 2 bases, leaving 14 bases between the germline ends. The CDR3 DNA follows: TGTGCCAGCAGCTTAGAAACACCACCTTTGCAAGAGACCCAGTACTTC. Residues: CASSLETPPLQETQYF.

The chain uses TRBV5-1 and TRBJ2-2; the D gene could be TRBD1 or TRBD2 (6 bases each). The CDR3 is made up of 15 amino acids. CDR1 SGHRS and CDR2 YFSETQ come from the germline V gene. V was clipped by 4 bases and J by 7 bases, with 17 bases between them. The CDR3 DNA follows: TGCGCCAGCAGCGTCCAGGGGACTCCGAGCGGGGAGCTGTTTTTT. This gives the protein CASSVQGTPSGELFF. Using reference TRBV5-1 and TRBJ2-2 for the parts outside the CDR3, the full variable domain is KAGVTQTPRYLIKTRGQQVTLSCSPISGHRSVSWYQQTPGQGLQFLFEYFSETQRNKGNFPGRFSGRQFSNSRSEMNVSTLELGDSALYLCASSVQGTPSGELFFGEGSRLTVL.

As concerns this clone: A junction boundary mismatches the germline segment, possibly from a read error. The chain carries TRBV10-3 and TRBJ2-5; TRBD1 might be the D (6 bases). In germline, CDR1 is ENHRY, CDR2 SYGVKD. The length of the CDR3 is 13 residues. In DNA form, the CDR3 reads TGTGCCAGCAGTTGGCGTCAGGGGGAGACCCAGTACTTC. Its translation is CASSWRQGETQYF.

The J gene is TRBJ2-2, the V gene TRBV4-2; tentative D call: TRBD1 (6 bases). Germline CDR1 is LGHNA and CDR2 is YNFKEQ. The CDR3 runs 16 residues. V lost 5 bases and J lost 2, with 15 bases in between. The CDR3, as DNA: TGTGCCAGCAGCTTGGGGCAGGGGATCAACACCGGGGAGCTGTTTTTT. Translation: CASSLGQGINTGELFF.

The chain links TRBV27 to TRBJ1-5; 8 bases agree with TRBD1. The CDR3 length is 19 residues. V gave up 4 bases and J gave up 0 bases; unmatched junction bases: 14. Germline loops: CDR1 MNHEY, CDR2 SMNVEV (reference sequence). CDR3 protein: CASSYLDRGGPYSNQPQHF. CDR3 coding DNA: TGTGCCAGCAGTTACCTAGACAGGGGCGGACCTTATAGCAATCAGCCCCAGCATTTT.

This rearrangement joins TRBV19 to TRBJ2-1; 9 nucleotides agree with TRBD1. V was pared by 5 bases and J by 7 bases, with 9 bases of the junction left unmatched. Germline assignment: CDR1 LNHDA and CDR2 SQIVND (reference sequence). CDR3 length equals 15 residues. The CDR3 nucleotides read TGTGCCAGTAGTCCCCGGACAGGGGTCGCGAATGAGCAGTTCTTC. Amino acid sequence: CASSPRTGVANEQFF.

The chain joins TRBV29-1 to TRBJ2-1, with 13 bases lining up with TRBD2. The CDR3 is 14 amino acids. From germline, CDR1 is SQVTM and CDR2 ANQGSEA. With V trimmed by 7 bases and J by 7 bases, 7 bases remained unmatched. This CDR3 reads CSATGTSGVNEQFF. The CDR3 DNA is TGCAGCGCCACCGGGACTAGCGGGGTTAATGAGCAGTTCTTC.

CDR3 nucleotide sequence: TGTGCCAGCAGCTTGACAGGGATAAACTACGAGCAGTACTTC. Protein product: CASSLTGINYEQYF. V and J are TRBV5-8 and TRBJ2-7; perhaps TRBD1 as D (6 bases). Trimming took 1 base from V and 3 from J, leaving 11 bases between them. The CDR3 consists of 14 residues. Germline CDR1 and CDR2: SGHTS and YDEGEE.

This clone has more than one count but fewer than ten. The V gene is TRBV10-1, the J gene TRBJ1-1; D gene uncertain. The CDR3 consists of 20 residues. The V end was cut by 11 bases, the J end by 5 bases, with 39 bases between. The V gene's germline CDR1 is WNHNN and CDR2 SYGVQD (reference sequence). The CDR3 loop reads CAPLSETIRSSSPITTEAFF. DNA of the CDR3: TGCGCCCCCCTTTCGGAGACGATCAGGAGTTCCTCCCCAATTACGACTGAAGCTTTCTTT.

V gene TRBV6-1 combines with J gene TRBJ1-6, with a tentative D call TRBD1 (5 bases). The V end lost 5 bases, the J end lost 6 bases, and 14 bases lay between the germline ends. Germline V lookup: CDR1 MNHNS, CDR2 SASEGT. The CDR3 is 15 residues long. The CDR3 DNA sequence: TGTGCCAGCAGTCAGGGCGTGGCCTCTAATTCACCCCTCCACTTT. Its protein is CASSQGVASNSPLHF.

The V gene is TRBV5-5, the J gene TRBJ2-7; D is possibly TRBD1 (5 bases). There are 14 residues in the CDR3. Germline V gene data show CDR1 as SGHKS and CDR2 as YYEKEE (reference sequence). Trimming cost V 1 base and J 3 bases, with 11 bases left between them. The CDR3 DNA sequence: TGTGCCAGCAGCTTGTTGAGACAGAACTACGAGCAGTACTTC. Protein sequence: CASSLLRQNYEQYF.

V and J are TRBV29-1 and TRBJ2-5; 7 bases agree with TRBD1. The length of the CDR3 is 15 residues. Trimming at V came to 2 bases and at J to 1 base, leaving 7 bases not matched to a gene. Germline lookup yields CDR1 SQVTM and CDR2 ANQGSEA. The CDR3 loop reads CSVEPQGSLQETQYF. DNA of the CDR3: TGCAGCGTTGAACCACAGGGGTCCCTCCAAGAGACCCAGTACTTC. Supplemented by reference TRBV29-1 and TRBJ2-5, the full variable domain reads SAVISQKPSRDICQRGTSLTIQCQVDSQVTMMFWYRQQPGQSLTLIATANQGSEATYESGFVIDKFPISRPNLTFSTLTVSNMSPEDSSIYLCSVEPQGSLQETQYFGPGTRLLVL.

V and J are TRBV6-5 and TRBJ2-2, with D perhaps assigned TRBD1 or TRBD2 (5 bases each). CDR3 length: 15 amino acids. Germline CDR1 is MNHEY and CDR2 is SVGAGI. The germline V and J ends were trimmed by 5 bases and 4 bases, with 14 bases remaining between them. The CDR3 coding sequence is TGTGCCAGCAGTGTCAACGGGGCCCCCACCGGGGAGCTGTTTTTT. It specifies CASSVNGAPTGELFF.

This chain connects TRBV6-5 to TRBJ2-7, with D unclear. Trimming removed 2 bases from V and 4 bases from J, with 12 bases in between. This CDR3 spans 14 amino acids. The germline V gene has CDR1 MNHEY and CDR2 SVGAGI. The CDR3 loop reads CASSYTDGLYEQYF. DNA of the CDR3: TGTGCCAGCAGTTACACCGACGGGTTGTACGAGCAGTACTTC.

This clone has just a few counts. The chain recombines TRBV5-6 with TRBJ1-1; no firm D call. CDR3 size: 13 residues. Deletions cut 0 bases from V and 7 bases from J, with 10 bases between. In germline, CDR1 is SGHDT, CDR2 YYEEEE. In DNA form, the CDR3 reads TGTGCCAGCAGCTTGGAGGCAGAGGTTGAAGCTTTCTTT. Its protein product is CASSLEAEVEAFF.

V is TRBV18 and J is TRBJ1-2, with D uncertain. This CDR3 spans 11 amino acids. The V and J ends lost 3 bases and 5 bases respectively, with 4 bases between them. The V gene's germline CDR1 is KGHSH and CDR2 LQKENI. CDR3 residues: CASSPEYGYTF. CDR3 in DNA: TGTGCCAGCTCACCGGAGTATGGCTACACCTTC.

This rearrangement joins TRBV5-1 to TRBJ1-4, with no clear D. CDR1 and CDR2 (germline): SGHRS, YFSETQ. The CDR3 has 14 residues. Trimming pared 0 bases from V and 8 bases from J, leaving 11 bases between. The CDR3 protein is CASSLGEGGEKLFF. In DNA, the CDR3 is TGCGCCAGCAGCTTGGGGGAGGGAGGCGAAAAACTGTTTTTT.

The chain recombines TRBV4-1 with TRBJ1-4, with D perhaps matching TRBD1 (5 bases). This CDR3 has 15 amino acids. V was clipped by 4 bases and J by 0 bases, with 9 bases between them. Germline lookup yields CDR1 MGHRA and CDR2 YSYEKL. DNA for the CDR3: TGCGCCAGCAGCCCCCTAGGGGCAACTAATGAAAAACTGTTTTTT. Protein: CASSPLGATNEKLFF.